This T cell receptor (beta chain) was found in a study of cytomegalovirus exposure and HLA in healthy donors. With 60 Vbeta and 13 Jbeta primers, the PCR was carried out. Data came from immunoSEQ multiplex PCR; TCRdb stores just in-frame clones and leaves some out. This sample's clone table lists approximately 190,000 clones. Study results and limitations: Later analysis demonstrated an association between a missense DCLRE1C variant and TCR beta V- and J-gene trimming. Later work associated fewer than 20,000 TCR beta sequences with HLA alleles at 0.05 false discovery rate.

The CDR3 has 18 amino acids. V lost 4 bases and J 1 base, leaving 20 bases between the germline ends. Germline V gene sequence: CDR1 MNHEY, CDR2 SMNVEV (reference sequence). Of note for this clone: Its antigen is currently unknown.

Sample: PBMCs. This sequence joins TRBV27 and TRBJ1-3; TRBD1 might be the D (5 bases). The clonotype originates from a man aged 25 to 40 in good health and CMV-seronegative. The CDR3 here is CASSSNYSPGRSGNTIYF. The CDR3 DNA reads TGTGCCAGCAGTTCGAATTACTCCCCAGGGCGATCTGGAAACACCATATATTTT.